The 28 T cell receptor beta chains reported below all come from one sample, sequenced in a study of T cell changes during pregnancy in multiple sclerosis. The method was immunoSEQ multiplex PCR; TCRdb's version includes in-frame clones alone and lacks a portion of them. This table holds some 40,000 clones, about 95% found once. Sequenced material: peripheral blood, taken in the third trimester of pregnancy. These receptors were taken from a female donor with multiple sclerosis, enrolled in a pregnancy study.

The rearrangement links TRBV18 to TRBJ1-1, with TRBD1 matching over 8 bases. Germline values: CDR1 KGHSH, CDR2 LQKENI. The CDR3 spans 15 residues. V lost 0 bases to trimming and J lost 0 bases; unmatched junction nucleotides: 0. The CDR3 nucleotides are TGTGCCAGCTCACCACCGGACAGGGTGAACACTGAAGCTTTCTTT. This encodes CASSPPDRVNTEAFF.

The rearrangement uses TRBV27 and TRBJ2-1; no definite D call. Germline CDR1 is MNHEY and CDR2 is SMNVEV (reference sequence). V lost 5 bases and J lost 10, with 12 bases in between. The CDR3 extends over 12 amino acids. In nucleotides, the CDR3 is TGTGCCAGCAGTCGAGAGCCCGCGGAGCAGTTCTTC. Translating it yields CASSREPAEQFF.

This chain links TRBV5-4 with TRBJ2-6, with 8 positions matching TRBD1. The CDR3 runs 19 residues. Germline assignment: CDR1 SGHNT and CDR2 YYREEE (reference sequence). Trimming took 4 bases from V and 8 from J; bases not matched to a gene: 20. The CDR3 nucleotides read TGTGCCAGCAGCCCAAGAGTGACAGGGGCTCCCGTTTTATCCAACGTCCTGACTTTC. Protein: CASSPRVTGAPVLSNVLTF. Looking up the rest from reference TRBV5-4 and TRBJ2-6 gives the full variable domain: ETGVTQSPTHLIKTRGQQVTLRCSSQSGHNTVSWYQQALGQGPQFIFQYYREEENGRGNFPPRFSGLQFPNYSSELNVNALELDDSALYLCASSPRVTGAPVLSNVLTFGAGSRLTVL.

The CDR3 nucleotides are TGTGCTAGTGGTTTGGGTACGGTTTTCTTT. Protein: CASGLGTVFF. The chain couples TRBV12-5 to TRBJ1-1, with unresolved D. V shed 1 base and J shed 13 bases, with 7 bases lying between them. Germline CDR1 reads LGHNT; CDR2 reads FRNRAP. The length of the CDR3 is 10 residues.

V is TRBV4-3 and J is TRBJ1-2; D unresolved. Trimming left V 0 bases short and J 7 bases short, with 12 bases between. The CDR3 loop spans 14 amino acids. Germline values: CDR1 LGHNA, CDR2 YSLEER. CDR3: CASSQEEGTSGYTF. CDR3 coding DNA: TGCGCCAGCAGCCAAGAGGAGGGTACATCTGGCTACACCTTC.

The J gene is TRBJ2-3, the V gene TRBV5-1; TRBD2 matches 13 bases. The CDR3 length is 17 residues. Losses at the gene ends were 3 bases for V and 0 bases for J; bases not matched to a gene: 4. Germline CDR1 is SGHRS and CDR2 is YFSETQ. In DNA form, the CDR3 reads TGCGCCAGCAGCTGGCGACTAGCGGGAGGTAGCACAGATACGCAGTATTTT. It yields the protein CASSWRLAGGSTDTQYF. The complete variable domain, with remaining parts taken from reference TRBV5-1 and TRBJ2-3, reads KAGVTQTPRYLIKTRGQQVTLSCSPISGHRSVSWYQQTPGQGLQFLFEYFSETQRNKGNFPGRFSGRQFSNSRSEMNVSTLELGDSALYLCASSWRLAGGSTDTQYFGPGTRLTVL.

The chain is built from TRBV10-2 and TRBJ2-7; TRBD2 matches at 8 bases. Trimming took 3 bases from V and 2 from J; bases not matched to a gene: 3. The germline V gene encodes CDR1 WSHSY and CDR2 SAAADI. The CDR3 runs to 14 residues. The CDR3 is CASSEISGTYEQYF. The CDR3 DNA is TGCGCCAGCAGTGAAATTAGCGGGACCTACGAGCAGTACTTC.

This sequence joins TRBV10-3 and TRBJ2-6; tentative D call: TRBD2 (6 bases). Germline V gene data show CDR1 as ENHRY and CDR2 as SYGVKD. This CDR3 comprises 17 residues. Trimming removed 0 bases from V and 0 bases from J, with 9 bases in between. The CDR3 DNA follows: TGTGCCATCAGTGAGTCGATGGAGGGCTCTGGGGCCAACGTCCTGACTTTC. It encodes CAISESMEGSGANVLTF.

This clone was recorded only once. This sequence joins TRBV30 and TRBJ2-5, with 7 nucleotides matching TRBD2. Germline trimming cut 1 base from V and 4 bases from J; bases unmatched to any gene: 6. The CDR3 extends over 14 amino acids. Germline V CDR1 and CDR2: GTSNPN, SVGIG (reference sequence). CDR3 in amino acids: CAWSAGGSAETQYF. The CDR3 coding sequence is TGTGCCTGGAGTGCGGGAGGCAGTGCAGAGACCCAGTACTTC.

The chain uses TRBV11-2 and TRBJ2-7; 7 bases align to TRBD2. Trimming took 2 bases from V and 0 from J; bases not matched to a gene: 7. Germline V lookup: CDR1 SGHAT, CDR2 FQNNGV. This CDR3 is 16 amino acids long. CDR3 DNA sequence: TGTGCCAGCAGCTTAAAAGGGCTAGCGGACTCCTACGAGCAGTACTTC. It codes for CASSLKGLADSYEQYF.

The sample holds a few counts of this clone. V and J are TRBV13 and TRBJ1-2, with 9 nucleotides matching TRBD1. The CDR3 contains 14 residues. V shed 4 bases, J shed 8 bases, and the junction held 8 bases outside the gene matches. Germline V CDR1 and CDR2: PRHDT, FYEKMQ (reference sequence). For the CDR3, the DNA is TGTGCCAGCAGCTCGACAACAGGGGGCGACGGCTACACCTTC. Its protein is CASSSTTGGDGYTF.

The CDR3 here is CAISSQGSSYNEQFF. The CDR3 bases are TGTGCCATCAGTTCCCAGGGATCGTCCTACAATGAGCAGTTCTTC. The V call is TRBV10-3, the J call TRBJ2-1; possible D gene TRBD1, 5 bases. Germline CDR1 ENHRY, CDR2 SYGVKD. Trimming removed 5 bases from V and 1 base from J, with 12 bases in between. CDR3 length equals 15 residues.

The chain is built from TRBV28 and TRBJ1-5, with TRBD1 identical over 11 bases. CDR3 length: 16 amino acids. Germline CDR1 MDHEN, CDR2 SYDVKM. The junction had 5 bases not matched to a gene; V was cut back by 1 base and J by 6 bases. In DNA, the CDR3 is TGTGCCAGCAGTTTATCCGGGACAGGGGGATTTCAGCCCCAGCATTTT. Protein: CASSLSGTGGFQPQHF. Together with reference TRBV28 and TRBJ1-5, the CDR3 gives the full variable domain: DVKVTQSSRYLVKRTGEKVFLECVQDMDHENMFWYRQDPGLGLRLIYFSYDVKMKEKGDIPEGYSVSREKKERFSLILESASTNQTSMYLCASSLSGTGGFQPQHFGDGTRLSIL.

This chain connects TRBV6-5 to TRBJ1-2; TRBD1 aligns across 7 bases. The CDR3 is 14 amino acids. V was pared by 2 bases and J by 4 bases, with 4 bases of the junction left unmatched. Germline V gene data show CDR1 as MNHEY and CDR2 as SVGAGI. This chain's CDR3 is CASSYRQGLYGYTF. Here the CDR3 DNA reads TGTGCCAGCAGTTACCGACAGGGCCTCTATGGCTACACCTTC.

The rearrangement links TRBV5-4 to TRBJ2-1; the match to TRBD2 covers 12 bases. Germline V gene data show CDR1 as SGHNT and CDR2 as YYREEE (reference sequence). V was clipped by 2 bases and J by 5 bases; unmatched bases: 2. The CDR3 runs to 15 residues. The CDR3 loop reads CASSFLAGGHNEQFF. Written as DNA, the CDR3 is TGTGCCAGCAGCTTTCTAGCGGGGGGGCACAATGAGCAGTTCTTC.

The gene calls are TRBV10-3 and TRBJ2-1, with D tentatively TRBD1 (7 bases). The CDR3 has 14 residues. Germline CDR1 ENHRY, CDR2 SYGVKD. Written as DNA, the CDR3 is TGTGCTACCCGGAGGGGGCTCGCCTACAATGAGCAGTTCTTC. This codes for CATRRGLAYNEQFF.

This chain connects TRBV7-2 to TRBJ1-2; D not certain. The CDR3 sequence is 13 residues long. Per the germline V gene, CDR1 is SGHTA and CDR2 is FQGNSA. Trimming left V 2 bases short and J 5 bases short, with 9 bases between. CDR3 protein: CASSLQTSYGYTF. The CDR3 DNA is TGTGCCAGCAGCTTACAGACTTCTTATGGCTACACCTTC.

The sample holds a few counts of this clone. This chain connects TRBV2 to TRBJ1-6; D remains unclear. Per germline, CDR1 SNHLY and CDR2 FYNNEI. The V end lost 4 bases, the J end lost 7 bases, and 11 bases lay between the germline ends. This CDR3 is 14 amino acids long. The CDR3 protein is CASSGSGGNSPLHF. CDR3 in DNA: TGTGCCAGCAGTGGATCGGGTGGGAATTCACCCCTCCACTTT.

The CDR3, as DNA: TGTGCCTGGAGCGGGAGGGACGAGCAGTACTTC. This translates into CAWSGRDEQYF. The rearrangement links TRBV30 to TRBJ2-7; 8 nucleotides align to TRBD2. The V gene's germline CDR1 is GTSNPN and CDR2 SVGIG (reference sequence). V shed 3 bases and J 5 bases; nucleotides not matched to a gene: 0. CDR3 length: 11 residues. Together with reference TRBV30 and TRBJ2-7, the CDR3 gives the full variable domain: SQTIHQWPATLVQPVGSPLSLECTVEGTSNPNLYWYRQAAGRGLQLLFYSVGIGQISSEVPQNLSASRPQDRQFILSSKKLLLSDSGFYLCAWSGRDEQYFGPGTRLTVT.

The chain joins TRBV27 to TRBJ2-2, with 8 bases identical to TRBD2. The ends lost 2 bases at V and 1 base at J; junction bases unmatched: 0. The CDR3 spans 15 residues. The germline V gene encodes CDR1 MNHEY and CDR2 SMNVEV (reference sequence). Here the CDR3 DNA reads TGTGCCAGCAGTTTAGCGGGAGGGAACACCGGGGAGCTGTTTTTT. This translates into CASSLAGGNTGELFF.

This clone was seen a few times. This chain joins TRBV30 and TRBJ1-1; D gene unclear. Germline V lookup: CDR1 GTSNPN, CDR2 SVGIG (reference sequence). The V gene lost 0 bases and the J gene lost 1 base, with 6 bases spanning the gap. The CDR3 loop spans 13 amino acids. The DNA for the CDR3 is TGTGCCTGGAGTGTCCGAGAGAACACTGAAGCTTTCTTT. It yields the protein CAWSVRENTEAFF.

The chain combines TRBV7-9 with TRBJ2-7; 9 bases are a match to TRBD1. The CDR3 runs to 14 residues. After removal of 5 bases from V and 6 bases from J, the junction contained 8 bases not matched to a gene. Germline V gives CDR1 SEHNR, CDR2 FQNEAQ (reference sequence). The CDR3 protein is CASSLSGTGTEQYF. Written as DNA, the CDR3 is TGTGCCAGCAGCCTTTCCGGGACAGGGACCGAGCAGTACTTC.

CDR3 DNA: TGCGCCAGCAGCCGCGCGGGAGTTGAGACCCAGTACTTC. Translation: CASSRAGVETQYF. This chain connects TRBV4-1 to TRBJ2-5; 7 bases line up with TRBD2. Germline CDR1 MGHRA, CDR2 YSYEKL. The CDR3 totals 13 residues. With 4 bases clipped from V and 5 bases from J, the junction kept 4 bases outside the gene matches.

CDR3 in DNA: TGTGCCTGGAGTCCAGACCGAGGAGCGCAGTATTTT. It encodes CAWSPDRGAQYF. The chain uses TRBV30 and TRBJ2-3; D unresolved. The CDR3 totals 12 residues. Germline assignment: CDR1 GTSNPN and CDR2 SVGIG (reference sequence). Deletions cut 2 bases from V and 10 bases from J, with 13 bases between.

This chain joins TRBV27 and TRBJ2-1; 12 nucleotides line up with TRBD2. The germline V gene encodes CDR1 MNHEY and CDR2 SMNVEV (reference sequence). CDR3 length equals 19 residues. Trimming removed 2 bases from V and 4 bases from J; junction bases left unmatched: 12. This CDR3 is CASSLGVLAGGKLYNEQFF. For the CDR3, the DNA is TGTGCCAGCAGTTTAGGTGTACTAGCGGGGGGAAAGTTGTACAATGAGCAGTTCTTC.

CDR3 protein: CASSTNRGKDQPQHF. The CDR3 coding sequence is TGTGCCAGTAGTACAAACAGGGGGAAGGATCAGCCCCAGCATTTT. This chain connects TRBV19 to TRBJ1-5; TRBD1 agrees at 8 bases. V trimming: 4 bases; J trimming: 5 bases; junction bases outside the gene matches: 7. The length of the CDR3 is 15 residues. Germline CDR1 and CDR2: LNHDA and SQIVND (reference sequence).

This chain uses TRBV6-6 with TRBJ2-7, with TRBD1 matching 9 bases. The V segment lost 6 bases and the J segment 5 bases; nucleotides outside the gene matches: 11. CDR3 length equals 15 residues. Germline V gives CDR1 MNHNY, CDR2 SVGAGI (reference sequence). Written as DNA, the CDR3 is TGTGCCAGCAGCCGGACCGGGACAGGGATCCACGAGCAGTACTTC. It yields the protein CASSRTGTGIHEQYF.

The J gene is TRBJ2-5, the V gene TRBV5-1; 11 bases line up with TRBD2. Germline loops: CDR1 SGHRS, CDR2 YFSETQ. The V and J ends lost 4 bases and 5 bases, in that order; junction bases with no gene match: 13. The CDR3 sequence is 17 residues long. This chain's CDR3 is CASSPGTSGSSRETQYF. CDR3 nucleotides: TGCGCCAGCAGCCCCGGGACTAGCGGTAGCAGCCGGGAGACCCAGTACTTC.